The 27 T cell receptor delta chains below come from one sample, sequenced in a study of Vδ1+ human thymocytes. General study findings and limits: In the thymus, TRG and TRD repertoires looked highly polyclonal with Gaussian CDR3 lengths.

Their antigens remain unidentified. Extracted RNA was reverse transcribed into cDNA. The CDR3 regions were amplified by multiplex PCR from V-gene primers to a constant-region primer. With CATT, TCRdb re-called clones from the multiplex PCR reads. The sample lists 70,000 to 90,000 delta-chain clones; about 35% were seen once. The sample taken for sequencing was Vdelta1+ gamma-delta thymocytes from the thymus. Documented subset: FACS-sorted CD3+ TCRalphabeta- TCRVdelta1+ TCRVdelta2- thymocytes. The receptor source for this set is a boy in the first two years of life who had congenital heart surgery.

The chain links TRDV1 to TRDJ1, with 12 bases identical to TRDD3. V lost 1 base and J lost 3; bases outside the gene matches: 6. Per the germline V gene, CDR1 is TSWWSYY and CDR2 is QGS. The CDR3 covers 17 residues. CDR3 nucleotides: TGTGCTCTTGGGGAACCGCTGGGGGATACGAGGGCCGATAAACTCATCTTT. Protein sequence: CALGEPLGDTRADKLIF.

This clone has more than one count but fewer than ten. The V call is TRDV1, the J call TRDJ1; D is possibly TRDD3 (5 bases). Trimming took off 7 bases at V and 0 bases at J, with 12 bases between the two ends. The CDR3 contains 14 residues. Germline V gene data show CDR1 as TSWWSYY and CDR2 as QGS. CDR3: CALAGAMYTDKLIF. In DNA form, the CDR3 reads TGTGCTCTTGCGGGGGCGATGTACACCGATAAACTCATCTTT.

The sample holds a few counts of this clone. This chain uses TRDV1 with TRDJ1; possibly TRDD2 for D (9 bases). Deletions cut 4 bases from V and 0 bases from J, with 30 bases between. This CDR3 region has 21 residues. Per the germline V gene, CDR1 is TSWWSYY and CDR2 is QGS. For the CDR3, the DNA is TGTGCTCTTGGGGTCCCCTTCCTACCTGTACTGGGGGTCCCCTACACCGATAAACTCATCTTT. It yields the protein CALGVPFLPVLGVPYTDKLIF.

This clone was detected a few times. The chain employs TRDV2 and TRDJ1; 9 bases are a match to TRDD2. V trimming: 3 bases; J trimming: 0 bases; junction bases outside the gene matches: 16. The CDR3 loop spans 19 amino acids. Germline V gives CDR1 GEAIGNYY, CDR2 EKD. DNA of the CDR3: TGTGCCTGTGACTCCCCTTCCTACTGGGGACGCCAGTACACCGATAAACTCATCTTT. Its protein product is CACDSPSYWGRQYTDKLIF.

The chain has TRDV2 and TRDJ1; D is possibly TRDD3 (8 bases). Germline V CDR1 and CDR2: GEAIGNYY, EKD. The CDR3 runs 23 residues. Trimming removed 3 bases from V and 2 bases from J, with 39 bases in between. The CDR3 coding sequence is TGTGCCTGTGACCCTGGTTGGCCTTCCTTGCTATGGGGGATCCCGCACTATACCGATAAACTCATCTTT. This sequence encodes CACDPGWPSLLWGIPHYTDKLIF.

There are a few counts of this clone. This chain connects TRDV1 to TRDJ1; D unclear. Germline V CDR1 and CDR2: TSWWSYY, QGS. V was cut by 4 bases and J by 3 bases, with 15 bases left in between. This CDR3 region has 15 residues. The CDR3 region has the DNA TGTGCTCTTGGGGCCAGAGGGAAACGGGCCGATAAACTCATCTTT. Amino acids: CALGARGKRADKLIF.

This clone appeared a few times. The V and J genes are TRDV1 and TRDJ1, with 8 bases that match TRDD2. Losses at the gene ends were 2 bases for V and 0 bases for J; bases not matched to a gene: 14. This CDR3 region has 19 residues. Germline CDR1 and CDR2: TSWWSYY and QGS. The CDR3 loop is CALGERSGLPTLYTDKLIF. The CDR3 DNA reads as TGTGCTCTTGGGGAAAGGTCAGGTCTTCCTACCCTCTACACCGATAAACTCATCTTT.

The gene calls are TRDV1 and TRDJ1; weak D call: TRDD2 (5 bases). From germline, CDR1 is TSWWSYY and CDR2 QGS. The V end was cut by 6 bases, the J end by 3 bases, with 14 bases between. The length of the CDR3 is 14 residues. The CDR3 is CALGVASFADKLIF. In DNA form, the CDR3 reads TGTGCTCTTGGAGTGGCCTCCTTCGCCGATAAACTCATCTTT.

The V gene is TRDV1, the J gene TRDJ1; 13 nucleotides align to TRDD3. This CDR3 is built from 23 residues. Germline CDR1 is TSWWSYY and CDR2 is QGS. Trimming cost V 4 bases and J 5 bases; bases outside gene matches: 28. The CDR3 loop reads CALGAFSYWGIRGPIAMRDKLIF. CDR3 DNA sequence: TGTGCTCTTGGGGCGTTTTCGTACTGGGGGATACGCGGGCCTATCGCGATGCGGGATAAACTCATCTTT.

This clone was seen a handful of times. The rearrangement joins TRDV1 to TRDJ1; the D is unclear. This CDR3 spans 13 amino acids. CDR1 is TSWWSYY and CDR2 is QGS in the germline V gene. V shed 0 bases and J shed 3 bases, with 5 bases lying between them. CDR3 sequence (DNA): TGTGCTCTTGGGGAACTCAGATCCGATAAACTCATCTTT. Its protein is CALGELRSDKLIF.

In this sample, this clone turned up a few times. The chain recombines TRDV1 with TRDJ1, with D unclear. Trimming pared 6 bases from V and 2 bases from J, leaving 16 bases between. This CDR3 has 15 residues. Germline loops: CDR1 TSWWSYY, CDR2 QGS. CDR3 residues: CALGPSAPGTDKLIF. Written as DNA, the CDR3 is TGTGCTCTTGGCCCCAGCGCCCCCGGGACCGATAAACTCATCTTT.

V usage is TRDV2 and J usage is TRDJ1, with 12 bases that match TRDD3. J was trimmed by 3 bases and V by 7 bases; bases with no gene match: 8. Germline V gene data show CDR1 as GEAIGNYY and CDR2 as EKD. This CDR3 has 15 residues. In nucleotides, the CDR3 is TGTGCCTGGAGGACTGGGGGATACATCGCCGATAAACTCATCTTT. Protein: CAWRTGGYIADKLIF.

The chain links TRDV1 to TRDJ1; 10 positions agree with TRDD3. Germline V CDR1 and CDR2: TSWWSYY, QGS. The V and J ends lost 5 bases and 0 bases, in that order; junction bases with no gene match: 24. This CDR3 contains 22 residues. For the CDR3, the DNA is TGTGCTCTTGGGATCCCACTACGACTGGGGGATTCGGGTGCTAGGAACACCGATAAACTCATCTTT. It is translated as CALGIPLRLGDSGARNTDKLIF.

J is TRDJ1 and V is TRDV1; the D gene is possibly TRDD3 (10 bases). The CDR3 is 22 residues long. V lost 5 bases and J lost 1, with 35 bases in between. CDR1 is TSWWSYY and CDR2 is QGS in the germline V gene. CDR3 amino acids: CALGKPPSYRVLGDFCTDKLIF. CDR3 nucleotide sequence: TGTGCTCTTGGGAAACCCCCTTCCTACAGGGTACTGGGGGATTTTTGCACCGATAAACTCATCTTT.

The V gene is TRDV1, the J gene TRDJ1, with 10 bases identical to TRDD3. V dropped 2 bases and J dropped 0; count of bases not matched to a gene: 15. Germline values: CDR1 TSWWSYY, CDR2 QGS. The CDR3 covers 20 residues. The CDR3 protein is CALGESRTGGLWRYTDKLIF. The CDR3 DNA sequence: TGTGCTCTTGGGGAATCTCGTACTGGGGGATTGTGGCGGTACACCGATAAACTCATCTTT.

The chain couples TRDV1 to TRDJ1; 9 nucleotides agree with TRDD3. The CDR3 runs to 19 residues. In germline, CDR1 is TSWWSYY, CDR2 QGS. Trimming cost V 0 bases and J 0 bases; bases outside gene matches: 11. CDR3 amino acids: CALGELRIPGGSYTDKLIF. CDR3 DNA: TGTGCTCTTGGGGAACTCCGGATCCCTGGGGGATCTTACACCGATAAACTCATCTTT.

This clone was counted a few times. The rearrangement uses TRDV1 and TRDJ1; TRDD3 matches at 9 bases. CDR3 length: 20 amino acids. With 0 bases clipped from V and 0 bases from J, the junction kept 14 bases outside the gene matches. Looked up from germline, CDR1 is TSWWSYY and CDR2 is QGS. The CDR3 DNA is TGTGCTCTTGGGGAACTTTGGGATGAGTACTGGGGGACCCACACCGATAAACTCATCTTT. Protein product: CALGELWDEYWGTHTDKLIF.

The rearrangement links TRDV1 to TRDJ1; D is perhaps TRDD3 (5 bases). V lost 2 bases and J 4 bases, leaving 14 bases between the germline ends. Germline V gene sequence: CDR1 TSWWSYY, CDR2 QGS. The CDR3 totals 15 residues. The CDR3 is CALGELGGVRDKLIF. The CDR3 coding sequence is TGTGCTCTTGGGGAATTGGGTGGGGTTCGCGATAAACTCATCTTT.

The chain carries TRDV1 and TRDJ1; TRDD3 matches at 8 bases. There are 19 residues in the CDR3. The V segment lost 0 bases and the J segment 10 bases; nucleotides outside the gene matches: 22. The germline V gene encodes CDR1 TSWWSYY and CDR2 QGS. CDR3 bases: TGTGCTCTTGGGGAACTGCTAGGACAGTATCTACTGGGGGTCAAAGGACTCATCTTT. It is translated as CALGELLGQYLLGVKGLIF.

The chain carries TRDV1 and TRDJ1; TRDD3 matches at 13 bases. The germline V gene encodes CDR1 TSWWSYY and CDR2 QGS. This CDR3 has 21 amino acids. Losses at the gene ends were 0 bases for V and 7 bases for J; bases not matched to a gene: 20. The CDR3 DNA follows: TGTGCTCTTGGGGAACTTCTTCCTTCCAGGCCTTACTGGGGGATACGCGGTAAACTCATCTTT. This encodes CALGELLPSRPYWGIRGKLIF.

The rearrangement uses TRDV1 and TRDJ1; TRDD3 aligns across 8 bases. Trimming removed 4 bases from V and 0 bases from J; junction bases left unmatched: 16. Germline loops: CDR1 TSWWSYY, CDR2 QGS. The CDR3 covers 19 residues. CDR3 bases: TGTGCTCTTGGGGGTCTTCCGGCGGGGATACCGGGATACACCGATAAACTCATCTTT. Protein: CALGGLPAGIPGYTDKLIF.

The table lists this clone with a few counts. The V call is TRDV1, the J call TRDJ2; 9 bases agree with TRDD3. Looked up from germline, CDR1 is TSWWSYY and CDR2 is QGS. V shed 3 bases, J shed 5 bases, and the junction held 22 bases outside the gene matches. The CDR3 spans 21 residues. The CDR3 region is CALGDLGSYLGWGIVTAQLFF. CDR3 coding DNA: TGTGCTCTTGGGGATCTGGGTTCCTACTTGGGGTGGGGGATAGTCACAGCACAACTCTTCTTT.

The chain carries TRDV1 and TRDJ1; 8 bases fit TRDD3. The germline V gene has CDR1 TSWWSYY and CDR2 QGS. Trimming took 1 base from V and 0 from J; bases not matched to a gene: 22. The CDR3 runs 22 residues. CDR3 loop: CALGEQSYGLGIPGEYTDKLIF. In DNA, the CDR3 is TGTGCTCTTGGGGAACAATCCTACGGACTGGGGATACCCGGGGAGTACACCGATAAACTCATCTTT.

This sequence joins TRDV1 and TRDJ1; 10 nucleotides agree with TRDD3. With V trimmed by 2 bases and J by 3 bases, 21 bases remained unmatched. Germline CDR1 TSWWSYY, CDR2 QGS. The CDR3 extends over 21 amino acids. The CDR3 reads CALGESPSFHFGGYAADKLIF. The CDR3 DNA reads as TGTGCTCTTGGGGAATCGCCTTCTTTCCACTTCGGGGGATACGCGGCCGATAAACTCATCTTT.

This clone has only a few counts. J is TRDJ1 and V is TRDV1, with D tentatively TRDD3 (6 bases). The CDR3 is 21 amino acids. Germline CDR1 reads TSWWSYY; CDR2 reads QGS. V lost 3 bases and J 0 bases, leaving 29 bases between the germline ends. The CDR3, as DNA: TGTGCTCTTGGGGAGATTCCTTTTCGAAGAGGGGGAGTATTGTACACCGATAAACTCATCTTT. Residues: CALGEIPFRRGGVLYTDKLIF.

The chain is built from TRDV1 and TRDJ1; 11 bases fit TRDD3. Germline lookup yields CDR1 TSWWSYY and CDR2 QGS. CDR3 size: 23 residues. J gave up 0 bases and V 0 bases, and 21 bases lay outside the gene matches. CDR3 sequence (DNA): TGTGCTCTTGGGGAACTCTCTCCGAGGACGAACTGGGGGATAGGTATGCACACCGATAAACTCATCTTT. Translated: CALGELSPRTNWGIGMHTDKLIF.

This clone was recorded a few times. V and J are TRDV1 and TRDJ1; D is possibly TRDD3 (6 bases). This CDR3 region has 22 residues. The ends were cut back, 3 bases at V and 2 bases at J, with 34 bases in the middle. In germline, CDR1 is TSWWSYY, CDR2 QGS. CDR3 coding DNA: TGTGCTCTTGGGGAGGTAAGAGGTTCAAGAGAGGGGATCCGGAGGAGGACCGATAAACTCATCTTT. Residues: CALGEVRGSREGIRRRTDKLIF.